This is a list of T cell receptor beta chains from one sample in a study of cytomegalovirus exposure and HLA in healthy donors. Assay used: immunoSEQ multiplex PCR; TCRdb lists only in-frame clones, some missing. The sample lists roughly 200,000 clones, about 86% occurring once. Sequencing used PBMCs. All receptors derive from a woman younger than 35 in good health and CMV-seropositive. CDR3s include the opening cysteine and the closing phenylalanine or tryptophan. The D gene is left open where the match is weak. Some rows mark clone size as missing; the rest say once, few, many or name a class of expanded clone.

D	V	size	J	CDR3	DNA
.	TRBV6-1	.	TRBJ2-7	CASSEKQEITYEQYF	TGTGCCAGCAGTGAAAAACAGGAGATAACCTACGAGCAGTACTTC
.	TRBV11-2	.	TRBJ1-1	CASSPTVNTEAFF	TGTGCCAGCAGCCCTACAGTGAACACTGAAGCTTTCTTT
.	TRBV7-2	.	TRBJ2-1	CASSLELVSEQFF	TGTGCCAGCAGCTTAGAACTAGTCAGTGAGCAGTTCTTC
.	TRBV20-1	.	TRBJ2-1	CSARDNNEQFF	TGCAGTGCTAGAGACAACAATGAGCAGTTCTTC
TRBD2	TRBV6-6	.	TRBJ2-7	CASSYSTGGDYEQYF	TGTGCCAGCAGTTACTCGACGGGGGGGGACTACGAGCAGTACTTC
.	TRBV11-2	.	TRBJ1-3	CASSVFEWRAGNTIYF	TGTGCCAGCAGCGTCTTTGAATGGCGGGCTGGAAACACCATATATTTT
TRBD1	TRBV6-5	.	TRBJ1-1	CASSRQGVGEAFF	TGTGCCAGCAGTCGACAGGGGGTAGGTGAAGCTTTCTTT
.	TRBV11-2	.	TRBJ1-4	CASSFSPQGINEKLFF	TGTGCCAGCAGCTTCTCACCTCAGGGGATTAATGAAAAACTGTTTTTT
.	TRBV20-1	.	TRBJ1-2	CSALTTYGYTF	TGCAGTGCTCTTACGACTTATGGCTACACCTTC
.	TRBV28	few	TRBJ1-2	CASSLLQKNGYTF	TGTGCCAGCAGTTTACTTCAGAAAAATGGCTACACCTTC
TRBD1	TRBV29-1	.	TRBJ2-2	CSVEQATGFPGELFF	TGCAGCGTTGAACAGGCGACAGGGTTTCCCGGGGAGCTGTTTTTT
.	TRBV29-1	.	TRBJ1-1	CSGGGGETEAFF	TGCAGCGGTGGCGGGGGGGAGACTGAAGCTTTCTTT
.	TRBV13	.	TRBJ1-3	CASSQYQGTGNTIYF	TGTGCCAGCAGCCAATACCAGGGGACTGGAAACACCATATATTTT
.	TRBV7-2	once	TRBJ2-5	CASSLVAGQYF	TGTGCCAGCAGCTTAGTTGCGGGGCAGTACTTC
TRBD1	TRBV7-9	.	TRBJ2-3	CASRGGPEDTQYF	TGTGCCAGCAGAGGGGGCCCAGAAGATACGCAGTATTTT
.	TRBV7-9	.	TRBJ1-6	CASSRTRQPNSPLHF	TGTGCCAGCAGCCGAACACGACAGCCCAATTCACCCCTCCACTTT
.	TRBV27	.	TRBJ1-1	CASSLRGTEAFF	TGTGCCAGCAGTTTACGGGGAACGGAAGCTTTCTTT
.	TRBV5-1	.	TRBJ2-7	CASSLAYEQYF	TGCGCCAGCAGCTTGGCATACGAGCAGTACTTC
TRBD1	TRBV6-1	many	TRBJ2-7	CASSEGSGQSYEQYF	TGTGCCAGCAGTGAAGGTTCGGGACAGTCCTACGAGCAGTACTTC
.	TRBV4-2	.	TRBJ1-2	CASSQELGGDSQNYGYTF	TGTGCCAGCAGCCAAGAGTTGGGTGGAGACAGTCAAAACTATGGCTACACCTTC
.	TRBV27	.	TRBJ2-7	CASSTPPGRPDEQYF	TGTGCCAGCAGTACCCCTCCCGGCAGGCCCGACGAGCAGTACTTC
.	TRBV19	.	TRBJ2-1	CASSKLAGSHNEQFF	TGTGCCAGTAGTAAGTTGGCGGGGAGTCACAATGAGCAGTTCTTC
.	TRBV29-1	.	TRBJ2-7	CSVVAGAREQYF	TGCAGCGTTGTGGCGGGGGCGAGGGAGCAGTACTTC
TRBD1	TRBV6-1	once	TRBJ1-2	CASGGIRTGQNYGYTF	TGTGCCAGCGGTGGGATAAGAACGGGACAGAACTATGGCTACACCTTC
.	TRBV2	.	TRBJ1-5	CASRRAESNQPQHF	TGTGCCAGCAGGAGGGCGGAGAGCAATCAGCCCCAGCATTTT
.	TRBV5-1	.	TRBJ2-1	CACRGTEYNEQFF	TGCGCCTGCCGGGGGACCGAATACAATGAGCAGTTCTTC
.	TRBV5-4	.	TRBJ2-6	CASTVPAQGTGANVLTF	TGTGCCAGCACCGTTCCCGCCCAGGGAACTGGGGCCAACGTCCTGACTTTC
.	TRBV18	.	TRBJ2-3	CASSPPVRADTQYF	TGTGCCAGCTCACCACCGGTCCGGGCAGATACGCAGTATTTT
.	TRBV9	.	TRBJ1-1	CASSLITGLNTEAFF	TGTGCCAGCAGCCTAATAACAGGCCTTAACACTGAAGCTTTCTTT
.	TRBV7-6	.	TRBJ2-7	CASSLVGDSYEQYF	TGTGCCAGCAGCTTAGTAGGGGACTCCTACGAGCAGTACTTC
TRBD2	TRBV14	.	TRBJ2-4	CASSLGREGLSDIQYF	TGTGCCAGCAGCCTAGGCCGCGAGGGACTATCGGACATTCAGTACTTC
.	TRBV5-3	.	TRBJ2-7	CARSFQIKSSYEQYF	TGTGCCAGAAGCTTCCAAATAAAGAGCTCCTACGAGCAGTACTTC
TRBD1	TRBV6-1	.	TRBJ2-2	CASSRQGDTGELFF	TGTGCCAGCAGTAGACAGGGGGACACCGGGGAGCTGTTTTTT
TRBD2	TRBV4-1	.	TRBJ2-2	CASSQGLAGAGELFF	TGCGCCAGCAGCCAAGGCCTAGCGGGCGCCGGGGAGCTGTTTTTT
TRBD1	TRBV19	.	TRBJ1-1	CASQKTGGTEAFF	TGTGCCAGTCAAAAAACAGGGGGCACTGAAGCTTTCTTT
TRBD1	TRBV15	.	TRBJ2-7	CATSRSGQGYEQYF	TGTGCCACCAGCAGATCGGGACAGGGCTACGAGCAGTACTTC
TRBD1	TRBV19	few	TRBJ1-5	CASSPDRGRRQPQHF	TGTGCCAGTAGTCCCGACAGGGGTAGGCGGCAGCCCCAGCATTTT
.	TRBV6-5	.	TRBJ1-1	CASSYSMGHEAFF	TGTGCCAGCAGTTACTCGATGGGCCATGAAGCTTTCTTT
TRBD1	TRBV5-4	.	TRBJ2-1	CASSPGTEPYNEQFF	TGTGCCAGCAGCCCCGGGACAGAACCTTACAATGAGCAGTTCTTC
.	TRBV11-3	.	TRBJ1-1	CASSLDEDTEAFF	TGTGCCAGCAGCTTAGATGAGGACACTGAAGCTTTCTTT
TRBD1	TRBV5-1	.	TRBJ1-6	CASSLNRGDRAGGSPLHF	TGCGCCAGCAGCCTCAACAGGGGGGACAGGGCCGGTGGGTCACCCCTCCACTTT
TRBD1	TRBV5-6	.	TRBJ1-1	CASSHIQGASEAFF	TGTGCCAGCAGCCACATACAGGGGGCTTCTGAAGCTTTCTTT
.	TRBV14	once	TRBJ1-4	CASSQGAIEKLFF	TGTGCCAGCAGCCAAGGGGCCATCGAAAAACTGTTTTTT
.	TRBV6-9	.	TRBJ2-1	CASRDNEQFF	TGTGCCAGCCGTGACAATGAGCAGTTCTTC
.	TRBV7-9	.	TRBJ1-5	CASSFEGPQHF	TGTGCCAGCAGCTTCGAGGGGCCCCAGCATTTT
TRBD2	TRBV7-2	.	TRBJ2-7	CASSVGTRYEQYF	TGTGCCAGCAGCGTCGGGACTAGGTACGAGCAGTACTTC
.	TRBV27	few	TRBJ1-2	CASSFGGVGGYTF	TGTGCCAGCAGTTTTGGCGGGGTGGGAGGCTACACCTTC
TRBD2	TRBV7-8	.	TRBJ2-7	CASRQLLTGLAGVWYEQYF	TGTGCCAGCAGACAACTACTTACAGGACTAGCGGGGGTTTGGTACGAGCAGTACTTC
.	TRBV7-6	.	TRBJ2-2	CASRPLRGDTGELFF	TGTGCCAGCAGGCCCCTCCGCGGGGACACCGGGGAGCTGTTTTTT
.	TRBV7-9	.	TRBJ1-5	CASSLHRGPQHF	TGTGCCAGCAGCTTACACCGAGGGCCCCAGCATTTT
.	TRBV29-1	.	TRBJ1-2	CSVEDPAGNYGYTF	TGCAGCGTTGAAGATCCAGCGGGAAACTATGGCTACACCTTC
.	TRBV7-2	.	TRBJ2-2	CASSLGPVLAGELFF	TGTGCCAGCAGCTTAGGGCCCGTTCTGGCCGGGGAGCTGTTTTTT
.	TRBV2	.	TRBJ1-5	CASSETPGGNQPQHF	TGTGCCAGCAGTGAGACTCCCGGAGGCAATCAGCCCCAGCATTTT
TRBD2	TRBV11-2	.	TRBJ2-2	CASSFGGGQGTGELFF	TGTGCCAGCAGCTTTGGCGGGGGGCAGGGGACCGGGGAGCTGTTTTTT